The T cell receptor (beta chain) described here comes from a study of circulating CD8 cells and anti-PD-1 response in melanoma. Regarding the study as a whole: PD-1 and DPOS subsets showed similar, higher clonality than DNEG.

Four subsets defined by PD-1 and/or TIGIT were sorted from live CD3+CD8+TCRalphabeta+ cells. As for this clonotype: Its antigen is undetermined. The junction departs from the called germline gene at one end, perhaps through a read error.

From germline, CDR1 is DFQATT and CDR2 SNEGSKA (reference sequence). This CDR3 is 18 amino acids long. TCR libraries were prepared from around 14 ng of total RNA with the QIAseq Immune Repertoire TCR panel. TCRdb re-called the reads through MiXCR, storing one row per CDR3 protein. The sample shows roughly 400 distinct CDR3 sequences, roughly 10% of them seen only once. The chain carries TRBV20-1 and TRBJ2-3; the match to TRBD2 covers 8 bases. The sequence came from a human donor with melanoma. Material: CD8+ T cells from PBMCs, obtained at baseline or after one month of anti-PD-1 therapy (not recorded which). CDR3 bases: TGCAGTGCTAGAGCGGGGGGGGGACCCTCCTTTAGCACAGATATGCAGTATTTT. Amino acids: CSARAGGGPSFSTDMQYF.